The following is a T cell receptor beta chain sequence with its context. Its antigen is unidentified. Sample barcodes and UMIs were carried by the TCR alpha and TCR beta cDNA libraries that 5'RACE generated with constant-segment primers. TCRdb re-derived calls from the 5' RACE reads in MiXCR, one entry per CDR3 protein. The data hold some 330,000 distinct CDR3 sequences, with under 25% observed a single time. Germline values: CDR1 MGHRA, CDR2 YSYEKL. The CDR3 length is 16 residues. Between the trimmed V and J ends, which lost 1 base and 4 bases, there was a span of 15 bases. This sample is part of a study of T-cell memory formation after mild COVID-19. Overall study findings and caveats: Nothing confirmed that second-wave clones peaking on day 37 were specific for SARS-CoV-2. Mostly located in CM and EM were contracting CD4+ clones, with contracting CD8+ clones located in EMRA.

The receptor's source is an adult woman who had mild COVID-19 (a few samples of this study predate the infection). Cell type and time point are not known. The V gene is TRBV4-1, the J gene TRBJ2-3; D is ambiguous. The sequenced sample was PBMCs or a T cell subset sorted from them (not recorded which). DNA for the CDR3: TGCGCCAGCAGCCAAGCTGAGCGTCCTCCGGCAGATACGCAGTATTTT. Amino acids: CASSQAERPPADTQYF.